This is a list of T cell receptor beta chains from one sample in a study of shared clonotypes between healthy human individuals. Clones were sequenced by immunoSEQ multiplex PCR, and TCRdb holds only the in-frame ones, with some missing. The sample yields about 600,000 clones, around 78% seen once. The sample taken for sequencing was PBMCs. These TCRs come from a woman between 40 and 55 years old in good health. Some clones in this sample may be carry-over from other donors' samples. CDR3s include the opening cysteine and the closing phenylalanine or tryptophan. Each record gives: clone size, D gene, V gene, J gene, CDR3 protein, CDR3 DNA. The D gene is left open where the match is weak. The size entry is marked missing in some rows and otherwise reads once, few, many or a size class.

>-|-|TRBV5-4|TRBJ1-3
CASSLAQGGNTIYF
TGTGCCAGCAGCTTGGCGCAGGGAGGAAACACCATATATTTT
>-|TRBD2|TRBV7-2|TRBJ2-5
CASSPRGASGVGFQETQYF
TGTGCCAGCAGCCCCCGGGGGGCTAGCGGGGTGGGATTCCAAGAGACCCAGTACTTC
>-|-|TRBV6-5|TRBJ1-2
CASSLDGVGYTF
TGTGCCAGCAGTCTGGACGGCGTCGGCTACACCTTC
>-|TRBD2|TRBV15|TRBJ2-7
CATSRELAGGSEQYF
TGTGCCACCAGCAGGGAACTAGCGGGAGGTTCCGAGCAGTACTTC
>-|-|TRBV15|TRBJ1-2
CATSRDSYGYTF
TGTGCCACCAGCAGGGACAGCTATGGCTACACCTTC
>few|-|TRBV5-6|TRBJ2-5
CASSAPQETQYF
TGTGCCAGCAGCGCTCCCCAAGAGACCCAGTACTTC
>-|-|TRBV5-6|TRBJ1-1
CASSSVKKVNTEAFF
TGTGCCAGCAGCTCGGTTAAAAAAGTGAACACTGAAGCTTTCTTT
>few|TRBD1|TRBV4-1|TRBJ1-4
CASSRDRDQGEKLFF
TGCGCCAGCAGCCGAGACAGGGACCAAGGGGAAAAACTGTTTTTT
>-|TRBD1|TRBV30|TRBJ1-5
CAWSVGQGANQPQHF
TGTGCCTGGAGTGTAGGGCAGGGGGCGAATCAGCCCCAGCATTTT
>-|-|TRBV9|TRBJ2-7
CACSVGRPEDEQYF
TGTGCCTGCAGCGTAGGCAGACCGGAGGACGAGCAGTACTTC
>-|-|TRBV5-8|TRBJ1-1
CASSLGGIQRNTEAFF
TGTGCCAGCAGCCTGGGGGGGATACAGAGGAACACTGAAGCTTTCTTT
>-|TRBD1|TRBV4-2|TRBJ2-5
CASSQGDRGSGETQYF
TGTGCCAGCAGCCAAGGGGACAGGGGGTCGGGAGAGACCCAGTACTTC
>once|-|TRBV20-1|TRBJ2-5
CSARGPTQYF
TGCAGTGCTAGGGGTCCCACCCAGTACTTC